Below are 31 T cell receptor beta chains sequenced from a single sample in a study of breast tumors, draining lymph nodes, adjacent tissues. Axillary draining lymph nodes of breast cancer patients supplied the node samples. TCRdb re-analysed the multiplex PCR reads in MiXCR, keeping a single row per CDR3 protein. The repertoire consists of around 150,000 distinct CDR3 sequences, with less than 35% occurring once and the leading ten covering about 2.3%. Sequencing was carried out using axillary lymph node tissue. These receptors all stem from a female donor with breast cancer. Some clones in this sample may be carry-over from other donors' samples.

This clonotype occurred once. The CDR3 bases are TGCGCCAGCAGCCAAGTAAGCAGGGACAATGCTGGCTACACCTTC. This encodes CASSQVSRDNAGYTF. The chain employs TRBV4-3 and TRBJ1-2; D is perhaps TRBD1 (6 bases). V dropped 1 base and J dropped 7 bases, with 16 bases sitting between them. The CDR3 runs to 15 residues. CDR1 LGHNA and CDR2 YSLEER come from the germline V gene.

This clonotype was found once. It is likely a read error, because the conserved phenylalanine at the end of the CDR3 is missing. This chain joins TRBV29-1 and TRBJ2-1; 9 bases match TRBD1. CDR3 length: 12 residues. J gave up 7 bases and V 7 bases, and 5 bases lay outside the gene matches. CDR1 is SQVTM and CDR2 is ANQGSEA in the germline V gene. The CDR3 DNA follows: TGCAGCGCTAAGGGACAGGGAAATGAGCAGTTCCTC. Translated: CSAKGQGNEQFL.

This chain joins TRBV5-1 and TRBJ2-5; 8 bases map to TRBD1. J lost 4 bases, V lost 4 bases, and 6 bases had no gene match. The CDR3 sequence is 14 residues long. Per germline, CDR1 SGHRS and CDR2 YFSETQ. The DNA for the CDR3 is TGCGCCAGCAGCCCGGCCGGGACAGGAGAGACCCAGTACTTC. Protein: CASSPAGTGETQYF.

This clonotype appeared many times. This chain links TRBV12-3 or TRBV12-4 with TRBJ1-2, with D maybe TRBD1 (5 bases). Deletions cut 6 bases from V and 0 bases from J, with 11 bases between. CDR3 size: 14 residues. In nucleotides, the CDR3 is TGTGCCAGCAGCCCACAGGCGGCTAACTATGGCTACACCTTC. It is translated as CASSPQAANYGYTF.

This clonotype showed up many times. The chain is built from TRBV4-1 and TRBJ2-3; D is unclear. The ends were cut back, 4 bases at V and 0 bases at J, with 8 bases in the middle. CDR3 size: 14 residues. From germline, CDR1 is MGHRA and CDR2 YSYEKL. The CDR3: CASSPFDSTDTQYF. The CDR3 bases are TGCGCCAGCAGCCCATTCGATAGCACAGATACGCAGTATTTT.

This clonotype has more than one count but fewer than ten. The rearrangement links TRBV10-2 to TRBJ1-1; D remains ambiguous. Germline CDR1 and CDR2: WSHSY and SAAADI. The CDR3 totals 13 residues. Trimming stripped 6 bases from V and 0 bases from J, with 8 bases between. CDR3 DNA: TGCGCCAGCAGGGAAAAAATGAACACTGAAGCTTTCTTT. Translation gives CASREKMNTEAFF.

V and J are TRBV6-6 and TRBJ2-7; weak D call: TRBD1 (7 bases). CDR1 and CDR2 from the germline V gene are MNHNY and SVGAGI (reference sequence). The V gene lost 5 bases and the J gene lost 2 bases, with 16 bases spanning the gap. There are 15 residues in the CDR3. CDR3 protein: CASSEYRGLTYEQYF. The CDR3 nucleotides read TGTGCCAGCAGTGAATACAGGGGACTTACCTACGAGCAGTACTTC.

In its sample, this clonotype was seen many times. V gene TRBV29-1 combines with J gene TRBJ1-2; D remains unclear. Trimming pared 5 bases from V and 5 bases from J, leaving 15 bases between. The CDR3 is 13 residues long. From germline, CDR1 is SQVTM and CDR2 ANQGSEA. The chain's CDR3 is CSVSPGGRYGYTF. Here the CDR3 DNA reads TGCAGCGTTTCCCCCGGCGGGAGATATGGCTACACCTTC.

This rearrangement joins TRBV7-9 to TRBJ1-4; D unresolved. V was cut by 4 bases and J by 1 base, with 13 bases left in between. The CDR3 spans 16 residues. The V gene's germline CDR1 is SEHNR and CDR2 FQNEAQ (reference sequence). DNA of the CDR3: TGTGCCAGCAGCTCTACTAGTAGGGAAACTAATGAAAAACTGTTTTTT. Amino acids: CASSSTSRETNEKLFF.

Ten or more counts support this clonotype. J is TRBJ1-5 and V is TRBV6-6, with D perhaps TRBD1 (5 bases). The V end lost 0 bases, the J end lost 2 bases, and 14 bases lay between the germline ends. Germline lookup yields CDR1 MNHNY and CDR2 SVGAGI (reference sequence). This CDR3 comprises 17 residues. As DNA, the CDR3 is TGTGCCAGCAGTTACTCCCTTGGAAAACAGGGCAATCAGCCCCAGCATTTT. Its translation: CASSYSLGKQGNQPQHF.

This chain joins TRBV9 and TRBJ1-3, with 9 bases that match TRBD1. Trimming removed 4 bases from V and 2 bases from J; junction bases left unmatched: 7. In germline, CDR1 is SGDLS, CDR2 YYNGEE. The CDR3 runs to 16 residues. The CDR3 DNA sequence: TGTGCCAGCAGCACACCCGGGACAGGGACTGGAAACACCATATATTTT. This encodes CASSTPGTGTGNTIYF.

This clonotype was detected many times. This chain links TRBV6-1 with TRBJ1-2; a weak D match, TRBD1 (5 bases). The V end lost 5 bases, the J end lost 4 bases, and 23 bases lay between the germline ends. This CDR3 region has 17 residues. Looked up from germline, CDR1 is MNHNS and CDR2 is SASEGT. CDR3 sequence: CASSNNPGLTGGYGYTF. In DNA, the CDR3 is TGTGCCAGCAGTAATAATCCGGGACTAACGGGTGGCTATGGCTACACCTTC.

The gene calls are TRBV3-1 and TRBJ2-1; 15 bases line up with TRBD2. V lost 4 bases, J lost 5 bases, and 9 bases stayed unmatched. This CDR3 contains 18 residues. Germline CDR1 LGHDT, CDR2 YNNKEL (reference sequence). CDR3 nucleotide sequence: TGTGCCAGCAGCCCGGACGGACTAGCGGGGGGGCTTGACAATGAGCAGTTCTTC. This translates into CASSPDGLAGGLDNEQFF.

This clonotype was seen ten or more times. CDR3 sequence reads: CASSPQGGGYTF. The DNA for the CDR3 is TGTGCCAGTTCACCCCAGGGCGGTGGCTACACCTTC. The chain recombines TRBV19 with TRBJ1-2; tentatively, D is TRBD1 (5 bases). V was cut by 8 bases and J by 7 bases, with 14 bases left in between. The CDR3 extends over 12 amino acids. Germline V gene lookup returns CDR1 LNHDA and CDR2 SQIVND (reference sequence).

Notes on this clonotype: At one of its ends the junction is not consistent with the germline gene, which may arise from a read error. The chain is built from TRBV10-3 and TRBJ1-1; D is perhaps TRBD1 (5 bases). This CDR3 has 15 residues. Looked up from germline, CDR1 is ENHRY and CDR2 is SYGVKD. The CDR3 reads CAISESRQMNTEALF. The CDR3 DNA is TGTGCCATCAGTGAGTCGAGACAGATGAACACTGAAGCTCTCTTT.

About this clonotype itself: A much larger clone lies a single base off, so this may be a read error. The genes are TRBV6-1 and TRBJ1-5; D gene uncertain. CDR1 MNHNS and CDR2 SASEGT come from the germline V gene. The CDR3 has 13 residues. V dropped 7 bases and J dropped 4 bases, with 11 bases sitting between them. The CDR3 DNA follows: TGTGCCAGCAACGCCACGGAAAATCAGCCCCAGCATTTT. It yields the protein CASNATENQPQHF.

The chain couples TRBV19 to TRBJ1-5; 7 nucleotides align to TRBD1. V shed 6 bases and J 9 bases; nucleotides not matched to a gene: 17. Germline V gene data show CDR1 as LNHDA and CDR2 as SQIVND (reference sequence). The CDR3 is 16 residues long. CDR3: CASRPTSRTGYRPQHF. CDR3 nucleotide sequence: TGTGCCAGTAGACCAACTTCTCGGACAGGTTATCGGCCCCAGCATTTT.

CDR3 bases: TGTGCCAGCAGTGAATTTAGTAAGACAGGGGTGCAAGAGCAGTACTTC. Translation gives CASSEFSKTGVQEQYF. The J gene is TRBJ2-7, the V gene TRBV25-1, with TRBD1 identical over 8 bases. Germline CDR1 reads MGHDK; CDR2 reads SYGVNS. Unmatched junction bases numbered 12, after V lost 1 base and J lost 7 bases. The CDR3 consists of 16 residues.

Concerning this clonotype: The germline gene is not matched at one end of the junction; a read error may be the cause. The rearrangement joins TRBV7-8 to TRBJ1-4; TRBD1 is a possible D gene (5 bases). Germline loops: CDR1 SGHVS, CDR2 FQNEAQ. This CDR3 is 15 amino acids long. The CDR3 region has the DNA TGCGCCAGCAGCTTAATCGTTGGGGCGTATGAAGAACTGTTTTTT. Its protein is CASSLIVGAYEELFF.

This clonotype occurred many times. Germline is not matched at one junction end, which may reflect a read error. The V and J genes are TRBV20-1 and TRBJ2-5, with D perhaps matching TRBD2 (6 bases). Germline-derived CDR1 and CDR2 are DFQATT and SNEGSKA (reference sequence). This CDR3 has 11 amino acids. The CDR3 DNA sequence: TGCAGTGCCGGGATTGGGGGGACCCAGTCCTTC. It codes for CSAGIGGTQSF.

This clonotype was counted only a few times. The chain recombines TRBV18 with TRBJ1-1; no clear D. The CDR3 consists of 15 residues. The V and J ends lost 0 bases and 1 base respectively, with 9 bases between them. CDR1 and CDR2 from the germline V gene are KGHSH and LQKENI. CDR3 in DNA: TGTGCCAGCTCACCACCGCGGGGAGAGAACACTGAAGCTTTCTTT. Protein sequence: CASSPPRGENTEAFF. Combining the CDR3 with reference TRBV18 and TRBJ1-1 gives the whole variable domain NAGVMQNPRHLVRRRGQEARLRCSPMKGHSHVYWYRQLPEEGLKFMVYLQKENIIDESGMPKERFSAEFPKEGPSILRIQQVVRGDSAAYFCASSPPRGENTEAFFGQGTRLTVV.

The sample holds many counts of this clonotype. One end of the junction is discordant with germline, which a read error may explain. The rearrangement links TRBV5-1 to TRBJ2-5; possibly TRBD1 for D (5 bases). Germline values: CDR1 SGHRS, CDR2 YFSETQ. This CDR3 is built from 13 residues. CDR3 sequence: CASSLGVQETQYF. CDR3 DNA sequence: TGTGCCAGCAGCTTAGGGGTCCAAGAGACCCAGTACTTC.

A few counts support this clonotype. The chain has TRBV4-1 and TRBJ2-3; 13 bases are a match to TRBD2. CDR1 and CDR2 from the germline V gene are MGHRA and YSYEKL. The CDR3 runs to 18 residues. V trimming: 1 base; J trimming: 4 bases; junction bases outside the gene matches: 8. The CDR3 DNA is TGCGCCAGCAGCCAAGTTCCAACTAGCGGGGGGGGCGCAGATACGCAGTATTTT. It specifies CASSQVPTSGGGADTQYF.

This clonotype was picked up one time. The chain couples TRBV5-1 to TRBJ2-5; 7 bases are a match to TRBD1. V was clipped by 4 bases and J by 3 bases; unmatched bases: 9. The CDR3 consists of 15 residues. CDR1 SGHRS and CDR2 YFSETQ come from the germline V gene. CDR3 region: CASSPQGQWEETQYF. CDR3 DNA sequence: TGCGCCAGCAGCCCCCAGGGACAGTGGGAAGAGACCCAGTACTTC.

This clonotype was recorded at least ten times. The gene calls are TRBV7-3 and TRBJ2-2; 7 positions match TRBD1. CDR3 length equals 14 residues. Losses at the gene ends were 5 bases for V and 7 bases for J; bases not matched to a gene: 7. CDR1 and CDR2 (germline): SGHTA, FQGTGA. CDR3 amino acids: CASSPRQGYGELFF. The CDR3 region has the DNA TGTGCCAGCAGCCCCCGACAGGGCTACGGGGAGCTGTTTTTT. Together with reference TRBV7-3 and TRBJ2-2, the CDR3 gives the full variable domain: GAGVSQTPSNKVTEKGKYVELRCDPISGHTALYWYRQSLGQGPEFLIYFQGTGAADDSGLPNDRFFAVRPEGSVSTLKIQRTERGDSAVYLCASSPRQGYGELFFGEGSRLTVL.

This clonotype showed up many times. The CDR3 region is CASIDTDRVNRQGQFF. In nucleotides, the CDR3 is TGTGCCAGCATTGACACTGACAGGGTTAACCGGCAGGGGCAGTTCTTC. The chain uses TRBV12-3 or TRBV12-4 and TRBJ2-1; TRBD1 aligns across 7 bases. V shed 7 bases, J shed 12 bases, and the junction held 21 bases outside the gene matches. The CDR3 runs 16 residues.

The rearrangement links TRBV2 to TRBJ2-7, with a possible D match to TRBD2 (5 bases). CDR1 is SNHLY, CDR2 FYNNEI, per germline. This CDR3 is 11 amino acids long. The CDR3 here is CDNDRGNEQYF. The DNA for the CDR3 is TGTGACAACGATCGGGGTAACGAGCAGTACTTC.

This clonotype has ten or more counts. CDR3 nucleotides: TGTGCCAGCACTTCACATCCCGAGGATGGCTACACCTTC. This translates into CASTSHPEDGYTF. The J gene is TRBJ1-2, the V gene TRBV6-6, with D unclear. The CDR3 contains 13 residues. Per the germline V gene, CDR1 is MNHNY and CDR2 is SVGAGI (reference sequence). V was pared by 7 bases and J by 6 bases, with 15 bases between.

This clonotype was detected ten times or more. The chain is built from TRBV19 and TRBJ2-7, with 10 nucleotides matching TRBD1. The CDR3 consists of 13 residues. After removal of 9 bases from V and 4 bases from J, the junction contained 6 bases not matched to a gene. Germline values: CDR1 LNHDA, CDR2 SQIVND (reference sequence). CDR3 DNA sequence: TGTGCCAGCCGCGGACAGGGGGTATACGAGCAGTACTTC. Its protein is CASRGQGVYEQYF. Filled out from reference TRBV19 and TRBJ2-7, the complete variable domain reads DGGITQSPKYLFRKEGQNVTLSCEQNLNHDAMYWYRQDPGQGLRLIYYSQIVNDFQKGDIAEGYSVSREKKESFPLTVTSAQKNPTAFYLCASRGQGVYEQYFGPGTRLTVT.

At least ten counts were recorded for this clonotype. The rearrangement joins TRBV5-5 to TRBJ2-3; D gene uncertain. V dropped 0 bases and J dropped 8 bases, with 4 bases sitting between them. CDR1 is SGHKS, CDR2 YYEKEE, per germline (reference sequence). The CDR3 extends over 11 amino acids. The CDR3 nucleotides read TGTGCCAGCAGCTTGGGGGGTACGCAGTATTTT. Protein: CASSLGGTQYF.

The sample holds many counts of this clonotype. The chain carries TRBV5-6 and TRBJ1-2; D call uncertain. The germline CDR1 and CDR2 sequences are SGHDT and YYEEEE. V was clipped by 3 bases and J by 4 bases, with 22 bases between them. The CDR3 has 17 residues. The CDR3 loop is CASSSKSLGGRRYGYTF. The CDR3 DNA follows: TGTGCCAGCAGCTCTAAGTCTCTTGGCGGGAGACGCTATGGCTACACCTTC.